This T cell receptor (beta chain) was documented in a study of cytomegalovirus exposure and HLA in healthy donors. The study, taken as a whole, reports: It was shown in a later analysis that HLA-associated TCR beta chains were more clonally expanded than other, equally common chains. In the analysis, some V segments, TRBV6-2 and TRBV6-3 included, were excluded as indistinguishable. Relative to the approximately 700-donor mean, N-insertions were reportedly fewer in an Asian-associated ancestry cluster in a later analysis.

Vbeta (60) and Jbeta (13) primers were used in the PCR. Methods used by the authors: As a later analysis found, there were 80 million or so unique TCR beta chains, of which around 9.9 million were shared. Generated by immunoSEQ multiplex PCR, the TCRdb table keeps only in-frame clones and is missing some. V, J and clone size reflect that table, while D and trimming were determined from the DNA. The data hold some 170,000 clones, with 82% observed a single time. The CDR3 is 16 amino acids. V dropped 5 bases and J dropped 2 bases, with 19 bases sitting between them. CDR1 and CDR2 (germline): PRHDT, FYEKMQ (reference sequence). As regards this clone: Its antigen is still unknown.

The specimen sequenced was PBMCs. V and J are TRBV13 and TRBJ2-7, with TRBD1 as a possible D gene (6 bases). The TCR comes from a girl aged 2-9 years in good health and CMV-seropositive. The chain's CDR3 is CASSPLRTDGTYEQYF. The DNA for the CDR3 is TGTGCCAGCAGCCCGCTCCGGACAGATGGAACCTACGAGCAGTACTTC. The whole variable domain, filled in from reference TRBV13 and TRBJ2-7, reads AAGVIQSPRHLIKEKRETATLKCYPIPRHDTVYWYQQGPGQDPQFLISFYEKMQSDKGSIPDRFSAQQFSDYHSELNMSSLELGDSALYFCASSPLRTDGTYEQYFGPGTRLTVT.